This T cell receptor (beta chain) is from a study of shared clonotypes between healthy human individuals. Overall study: The study drew on two women and a few men aged 18 to 49 as donors. Notes on the study in general: Researchers found naive subsets generally carried larger estimated richness than memory subsets. Clonotype sharing among donors likely depends on sequencing depth.

Concerning this clone: Antigen: not known.

Trimming cost V 4 bases and J 8 bases, with 12 bases left between them. CDR1 and CDR2 from the germline V gene are SGHNT and YENEEA. The CDR3 consists of 13 residues. Assay used: immunoSEQ multiplex PCR; TCRdb lists only in-frame clones, some missing. The sample shows some 1.5 million clones, roughly 98% of them seen only once. The sequenced sample consisted of naive CD4+ T cells sorted from blood. Subset described: CD45RA+ positively selected. V usage is TRBV11-3 and J usage is TRBJ2-1, with a possible D match to TRBD2 (6 bases). The sequence was collected from a man aged 30 to 39 in good health. Here the CDR3 DNA reads TGTGCCAGCAGCTCAGATCCGGGAGATGAGCAGTTCTTC. This translates into CASSSDPGDEQFF.